The sequence of this T cell receptor (beta chain) was determined in a study of cytomegalovirus exposure and HLA in healthy donors. There are 16 residues in the CDR3. CDR1 LNHDA and CDR2 SQIVND come from the germline V gene (reference sequence). Trimming left V 10 bases short and J 0 bases short, with 16 bases between. PCR used 60 Vbeta primers and 13 Jbeta primers. The data were produced by immunoSEQ multiplex PCR, yet TCRdb's version contains in-frame clones alone and is incomplete. The top ten clones hold approximately 4.8% of a sample with under 200,000 clones, about four fifths of them seen once.

Sequencing input: PBMCs. The sequence was obtained from a man aged 25-45 years in good health and CMV-seronegative. The chain has TRBV19 and TRBJ2-6, with D possibly TRBD1 on 5 matching bases. The CDR3 nucleotides read TGTGCCATTTCAGGGCAGGCCCCCTCTGGGGCCAACGTCCTGACTTTC. This sequence encodes CAISGQAPSGANVLTF. The entire variable domain, with the rest obtained from reference TRBV19 and TRBJ2-6, is as follows: DGGITQSPKYLFRKEGQNVTLSCEQNLNHDAMYWYRQDPGQGLRLIYYSQIVNDFQKGDIAEGYSVSREKKESFPLTVTSAQKNPTAFYLCAISGQAPSGANVLTFGAGSRLTVL.